The 14 T cell receptor beta chains listed next were all sequenced from one sample in a study of vaccination and CD4 T cells after COVID-19. Sequenced with the Oncomine TCR Beta short-read assay was DNA taken from cultured CD4+ T cells. TCRdb re-called the PCR reads through MiXCR, storing one row per CDR3 protein. The table has approximately 18,000 distinct CDR3 sequences, 45% to 65% seen once. The time point was: late sampling 161 to 241 days after vaccination in a few convalescent patients. Documented treatment: 10-day PBMC culture with coronavirus spike peptide pools or control peptides (ViraFEST assay). Antigen specificity for these receptors is unknown. Specimen: CD4+ T cells from blood, cultured in vitro, collected about 7 months after SARS-CoV-2 vaccination. The receptors were sampled from a human donor who had recovered from COVID-19.

The CDR3 bases are TGTGCCAGCAGCGGACTAGCGGGGGGGCCAAGCACAGATACGCAGTATTTT. Amino acids: CASSGLAGGPSTDTQYF. The J gene is TRBJ2-3, the V gene TRBV4-2, with 15 bases fitting TRBD2. With V trimmed by 5 bases and J by 0 bases, 3 bases remained unmatched. The CDR3 has 17 amino acids. Germline lookup yields CDR1 LGHNA and CDR2 YNFKEQ.

The chain joins TRBV20-1 to TRBJ1-4; D is unclear. V lost 5 bases and J 8 bases, leaving 9 bases between the germline ends. Germline-derived CDR1 and CDR2 are DFQATT and SNEGSKA (reference sequence). The CDR3 consists of 11 residues. In nucleotides, the CDR3 is TGCAGTGCTTCGAGTTGGGAAAAACTGTTTTTT. Translated, it gives CSASSWEKLFF.

The chain recombines TRBV6-1 with TRBJ1-1; TRBD1 agrees at 7 bases. Germline V gene lookup returns CDR1 MNHNS and CDR2 SASEGT. V shed 4 bases, J shed 1 base, and the junction held 9 bases outside the gene matches. The length of the CDR3 is 16 residues. The CDR3 loop reads CASSAARGMKNTEAFF. The CDR3 DNA reads TGTGCCAGCAGTGCAGCCAGGGGGATGAAGAACACTGAAGCTTTCTTT.

This chain connects TRBV15 to TRBJ2-1; D is possibly TRBD2 (5 bases). Trimming cost V 5 bases and J 8 bases, with 13 bases left between them. The CDR3 contains 13 residues. Germline V gene lookup returns CDR1 LNHNV and CDR2 YYDKDF (reference sequence). The CDR3 DNA follows: TGTGCCACCAGCGAGGGTGTAGAGTATGAGCAGTTCTTC. This codes for CATSEGVEYEQFF.

As concerns this clonotype: Relative to the germline gene, one junction end is altered; a read error may explain this. The genes are TRBV7-7 and TRBJ1-6; maybe TRBD1 (5 bases). Germline V gives CDR1 SSHAT, CDR2 FNYEAQ (reference sequence). The CDR3 runs 15 residues. The CDR3, as DNA: TGTGCTAGCAGCTTAGTACGTCCGAGGGGATCACCCCTCCACTTT. This gives the protein CASSLVRPRGSPLHF. Combining the CDR3 with reference TRBV7-7 and TRBJ1-6 gives the whole variable domain GAGVSQSPRYKVTKRGQDVTLRCDPISSHATLYWYQQALGQGPEFLTYFNYEAQPDKSGLPSDRFSAERPEGSISTLTIQRTEQRDSAMYRCASSLVRPRGSPLHFGNGTRLTVT.

By sample share, this clonotype is medium-sized. This rearrangement joins TRBV20-1 to TRBJ2-3; 7 nucleotides match TRBD1. Trimming at V came to 3 bases and at J to 1 base, leaving 7 bases not matched to a gene. The CDR3 extends over 15 amino acids. Germline CDR1 reads DFQATT; CDR2 reads SNEGSKA (reference sequence). The CDR3 region has the DNA TGCAGTGCTAGTTATGAGGGGGCGGGCACAGATACGCAGTATTTT. Translation: CSASYEGAGTDTQYF.

The J gene is TRBJ2-7, the V gene TRBV6-5; 8 bases are shared with TRBD1. Trimming cost V 4 bases and J 8 bases; bases outside gene matches: 7. This CDR3 is 13 amino acids long. Germline CDR1 reads MNHEY; CDR2 reads SVGAGI. The DNA for the CDR3 is TGTGCCAGCAGTTTGGGCAGGGGGCTCAAGCAGTACTTC. Translating it yields CASSLGRGLKQYF.

This chain uses TRBV20-1 with TRBJ2-3; 15 nucleotides agree with TRBD2. The CDR3 has 17 residues. J gave up 3 bases and V 5 bases, and 9 bases lay outside the gene matches. CDR1 and CDR2 from the germline V gene are DFQATT and SNEGSKA (reference sequence). The CDR3 region is CSAPGLAGGARTDTQYF. The DNA for the CDR3 is TGCAGTGCTCCGGGACTAGCGGGGGGAGCTCGAACAGATACGCAGTATTTT.

This rearrangement joins TRBV6-1 to TRBJ2-1, with D tentatively TRBD1 or TRBD2 (5 bases each). The V gene lost 10 bases and the J gene lost 0 bases, with 19 bases spanning the gap. Germline CDR1 MNHNS, CDR2 SASEGT. The CDR3 consists of 16 residues. The CDR3 bases are TGTGCCACCCGGAAGACGGGACCTGGCTCCTACAATGAGCAGTTCTTC. Translation gives CATRKTGPGSYNEQFF.

The CDR3 region is CSALQGVANTEAFF. CDR3 bases: TGCAGTGCCTTACAGGGGGTGGCGAACACTGAAGCTTTCTTT. The rearrangement uses TRBV20-1 and TRBJ1-1; TRBD1 agrees at 8 bases. Trimming took 6 bases from V and 1 from J; bases not matched to a gene: 7. The CDR3 consists of 14 residues. CDR1 DFQATT and CDR2 SNEGSKA come from the germline V gene (reference sequence).

This clonotype was found a few times. This sequence joins TRBV20-1 and TRBJ2-3; D is ambiguous. This CDR3 contains 14 residues. CDR1 and CDR2 from the germline V gene are DFQATT and SNEGSKA (reference sequence). CDR3 region: CSSRAPRYTDTQYF. The DNA for the CDR3 is TGCAGCTCCCGCGCGCCGCGGTACACAGATACGCAGTATTTT.

The CDR3 DNA reads as TGTGCCAGTAGTGCACACGGGGGCAGGGACAATGAGCAGTTCTTC. Amino acid sequence: CASSAHGGRDNEQFF. The rearrangement links TRBV19 to TRBJ2-1; D is tentatively TRBD1 or TRBD2 (6 bases each). The length of the CDR3 is 15 residues. The V end was cut by 5 bases, the J end by 5 bases, with 16 bases between. The germline V gene encodes CDR1 LNHDA and CDR2 SQIVND (reference sequence).

In this sample, this clonotype turned up a few times. V gene TRBV7-9 combines with J gene TRBJ2-3; D gene ambiguous. Per germline, CDR1 SEHNR and CDR2 FQNEAQ (reference sequence). V lost 2 bases, J lost 5 bases, and 8 bases lay in between. The CDR3 length is 13 residues. The CDR3 sequence: CASSLSGGDTQYF. As DNA, the CDR3 is TGTGCCAGCAGCTTATCAGGTGGAGATACGCAGTATTTT.

In its sample, this clonotype was seen a few times. The DNA for the CDR3 is TGTGCCAGCAGCACGAGACAGGGGGTTGAAGAGACCCAGTACTTC. Its translation: CASSTRQGVEETQYF. V usage is TRBV7-2 and J usage is TRBJ2-5; 9 positions match TRBD1. The CDR3 has 15 residues. Trimming at V came to 5 bases and at J to 3 bases, leaving 7 bases not matched to a gene. Germline CDR1 SGHTA, CDR2 FQGNSA.